This T cell receptor beta chain was documented in a study of T cell responses to AZD1222 COVID-19 vaccine. Overall study findings and caveats: Nearly half of the spike-specific TCRs reportedly recognize variant regions that carry no mutations. White British ancestry dominated among donors, who included more females, and clonal diversity was possibly underestimated. There were vaccine-associated CD4 TCRs across spike, dominant at 160-218 and 743-854.

Clones were sequenced by immunoSEQ multiplex PCR, and TCRdb holds only the in-frame ones, with some missing. The sample has around 130,000 clones, around 90% seen once; the top ten hold roughly 6.1%. The CDR3 runs 15 residues. Germline assignment: CDR1 MGHRA and CDR2 YSYEKL. Trimming took off 6 bases at V and 0 bases at J, with 12 bases between the two ends. About this clone itself: Its antigen is as yet unknown.

Pooling covered second doses at about 4 or about 12 weeks. The chain recombines TRBV4-1 with TRBJ1-3; D is unresolved. The sequence came from an adult who received the AZD1222 COVID-19 vaccine. The material sequenced was peripheral blood, taken 28 days after the second AZD1222 dose. CDR3 in DNA: TGCGCCAGCAGGCTGGGGTCGATCTCTGGAAACACCATATATTTT. Its translation: CASRLGSISGNTIYF.